Below are 13 T cell receptor beta chains sequenced from a single sample in a study of CD8 T cells in ankylosing spondylitis (dated by TCRdb to 2015 to 2018). Library prep was done by 5' RACE. The sequencing machine was an Illumina HiSeq 2500. TCRdb reworked the public reads: Q25 trimming with fastp, MiXCR clone assembly, productive beta chains retained. Entries are consolidated by CDR3 protein sequence, retaining the most common genes and DNA. This sample comprises 150,000 or so distinct CDR3 sequences, about 32% of them detected only once. The ten largest clonotypes hold around 6% of the sample. The sequenced material came from synovial fluid, either unsorted or a sorted T cell fraction (not recorded which). These receptor sequences come from a male donor with ankylosing spondylitis.

This clonotype was observed at least ten times. The rearrangement uses TRBV20-1 and TRBJ2-1, with TRBD2 matching 13 bases. This CDR3 has 16 amino acids. CDR1 is DFQATT and CDR2 is SNEGSKA in the germline V gene (reference sequence). The trim removed 6 bases at V and 6 bases at J, leaving 11 bases unmatched. The CDR3 here is CSAGGLAGYLFNEQFF. CDR3 sequence (DNA): TGCAGTGCCGGGGGACTAGCGGGGTACCTTTTCAATGAGCAGTTCTTC.

This clonotype was seen ten or more times. The CDR3 DNA reads TGCAGTGCGCTACGGGACTCAGGGTCCTACAATGAGCAGTTCTTC. As protein: CSALRDSGSYNEQFF. J is TRBJ2-1 and V is TRBV20-1, with a weak D call TRBD2 (6 bases). CDR1 DFQATT and CDR2 SNEGSKA come from the germline V gene (reference sequence). The CDR3 has 15 residues. Trimming removed 6 bases at V and 1 base at J, with 16 bases between.

This clonotype was detected ten times or more. The rearrangement joins TRBV20-1 to TRBJ2-1; 11 bases agree with TRBD2. Germline trimming cut 0 bases from V and 4 bases from J; bases unmatched to any gene: 2. CDR3 size: 15 residues. CDR1 and CDR2 (germline): DFQATT, SNEGSKA (reference sequence). The CDR3 spells CSARERTSGYNEQFF. CDR3 coding DNA: TGCAGTGCTAGAGAGCGGACTAGCGGGTACAATGAGCAGTTCTTC.

This chain joins TRBV7-2 and TRBJ2-7; 7 bases fit TRBD2. Trimming cost V 1 base and J 2 bases; bases outside gene matches: 8. Germline CDR1 reads SGHTA; CDR2 reads FQGNSA. This CDR3 has 16 residues. The CDR3 DNA follows: TGTGCCAGCAGCTTAGGACCAGCGGGGACCGCCTACGAGCAGTACTTC. This gives the protein CASSLGPAGTAYEQYF.

The chain is built from TRBV6-5 and TRBJ2-5; D is unclear. The CDR3 runs to 13 residues. Germline CDR1 MNHEY, CDR2 SVGAGI. Between the trimmed V and J ends, which lost 2 bases and 5 bases, there was a span of 9 bases. CDR3 sequence: CASSYKLLETQYF. The CDR3 region has the DNA TGTGCCAGCAGTTACAAACTATTGGAGACCCAGTACTTC.

This clonotype was detected a few times. The genes are TRBV7-8 and TRBJ2-1; 8 nucleotides match TRBD1. The CDR3 is 15 amino acids. Germline trimming cut 7 bases from V and 0 bases from J; bases unmatched to any gene: 5. CDR1 is SGHVS, CDR2 FQNEAQ, per germline. This chain's CDR3 is CASKMTGVSYNEQFF. The CDR3 bases are TGTGCCAGCAAAATGACAGGGGTCTCCTACAATGAGCAGTTCTTC.

The rearrangement joins TRBV30 to TRBJ1-5, with TRBD1 as a possible D gene (5 bases). The V end was cut by 0 bases, the J end by 1 base, with 13 bases between. The CDR3 runs to 16 residues. Germline assignment: CDR1 GTSNPN and CDR2 SVGIG (reference sequence). The CDR3 sequence is CAWSVRGTYSNQPQHF. The CDR3 coding sequence is TGTGCCTGGAGTGTTCGGGGCACATACAGCAATCAGCCCCAGCATTTT.

This clonotype qualifies as medium-sized. The chain combines TRBV12-3 or TRBV12-4 with TRBJ1-1; D possibly corresponds to TRBD1 (5 bases). This CDR3 spans 15 amino acids. Trimming shortened V by 1 base and J by 0 bases, and 9 bases separated the two germline ends. CDR3 DNA sequence: TGTGCCAGCAGTTTAGTTGGGACCTTGAACACTGAAGCTTTCTTT. Its protein product is CASSLVGTLNTEAFF.

The genes are TRBV10-3 and TRBJ1-1, with D hard to call. Deletions cut 3 bases from V and 5 bases from J, with 22 bases between. The germline gives CDR1 ENHRY, CDR2 SYGVKD. The CDR3 contains 17 residues. The CDR3, as DNA: TGTGCCATCAGTGAATACGGCCGTGAGCTGCCTGGGACTGAAGCTTTCTTT. Translation: CAISEYGRELPGTEAFF.

The chain links TRBV25-1 to TRBJ2-3, with 7 nucleotides matching TRBD1. CDR1 is MGHDK, CDR2 SYGVNS, per germline. The CDR3 covers 11 residues. V lost 6 bases to trimming and J lost 10 bases; unmatched junction nucleotides: 4. This CDR3 is CASSPGQSQYF. In DNA, the CDR3 is TGTGCCAGCAGCCCGGGACAGTCGCAGTATTTT.

The V gene is TRBV9, the J gene TRBJ1-1; D uncertain. V lost 0 bases and J 4 bases, leaving 10 bases between the germline ends. The CDR3 length is 14 residues. Germline V lookup: CDR1 SGDLS, CDR2 YYNGEE. This CDR3 is CASSVGVVGTEAFF. The CDR3 DNA sequence: TGTGCCAGCAGCGTAGGGGTGGTGGGCACTGAAGCTTTCTTT. Together with reference TRBV9 and TRBJ1-1, the CDR3 gives the full variable domain: DSGVTQTPKHLITATGQRVTLRCSPRSGDLSVYWYQQSLDQGLQFLIQYYNGEERAKGNILERFSAQQFPDLHSELNLSSLELGDSALYFCASSVGVVGTEAFFGQGTRLTVV.

The sample holds many counts of this clonotype. The J gene is TRBJ1-2, the V gene TRBV20-1; weak D call: TRBD1 (6 bases). Trimming cost V 4 bases and J 7 bases, with 25 bases left between them. The CDR3 length is 16 residues. CDR1 and CDR2 from the germline V gene are DFQATT and SNEGSKA (reference sequence). The CDR3 nucleotides are TGCAGTGCTAATACGGGACAAGGGCAGGGAAGTTCTGGCTACACCTTC. As protein: CSANTGQGQGSSGYTF.

This clonotype was seen ten or more times. V and J are TRBV2 and TRBJ1-4, with a possible D match to TRBD1 (5 bases). The V gene's germline CDR1 is SNHLY and CDR2 FYNNEI. V gave up 6 bases and J gave up 8 bases, with 13 bases separating them. CDR3 length: 13 amino acids. The chain's CDR3 is CASRAGQTEKLFF. The CDR3 DNA sequence: TGTGCCAGCAGGGCGGGGCAGACGGAAAAACTGTTTTTT.